These T cell receptor beta chains were read from a single sample in a study of identical twins. Using its own MiXCR run on the 5' RACE reads, TCRdb lists one record per CDR3 protein. The table has fewer than 900,000 distinct CDR3 sequences, 21% seen once; the top ten hold roughly 4.3%. These data also formed part of another study, on T cells expressing NK-cell markers.

Sequenced input: PBMCs. The receptors here all came from a woman between 18 and 30 years old in good health. Both conserved end residues are part of each CDR3. The order of the fields is J gene, V gene, D gene, clone size, CDR3 protein, CDR3 DNA. D genes are given only for firm matches. Clone size is shown for a subset of rows, as once, few, many or a class of expanded clone.

J: TRBJ1-2; V: TRBV5-1; D: -; size: few; CDR3: CASSPLGGFEGYTF; DNA: TGCGCCAGCAGCCCGCTTGGAGGGTTCGAAGGCTACACCTTC
J: TRBJ2-7; V: TRBV1; D: -; size: -; CDR3: CTSSPDDHLSYEQYF; DNA: TGCACCAGCAGCCCTGACGACCACCTTTCCTACGAGCAGTACTTC
J: TRBJ2-1; V: TRBV3-1; D: -; size: few; CDR3: CASSLKRGRTYNEQFF; DNA: TGTGCCAGCAGCCTAAAGAGGGGGAGAACCTACAATGAGCAGTTCTTC
J: TRBJ1-1; V: TRBV20-1; D: -; size: -; CDR3: CSASRAEAFF; DNA: TGCAGTGCTAGCCGGGCAGAAGCTTTCTTT
J: TRBJ2-1; V: TRBV6-1; D: -; size: few; CDR3: CASSAAGSRSYNEQFF; DNA: TGTGCCAGCAGTGCTGCAGGTTCCCGCTCCTACAATGAGCAGTTCTTC
J: TRBJ2-1; V: TRBV20-1; D: TRBD2; size: few; CDR3: CSAVAGGLNEQFF; DNA: TGCAGTGCTGTAGCGGGAGGTCTAAATGAGCAGTTCTTC
J: TRBJ2-7; V: TRBV4-3; D: -; size: -; CDR3: CASSQDRGPQREQYF; DNA: TGCGCCAGCAGCCAAGATCGCGGCCCACAACGGGAGCAGTACTTC
J: TRBJ1-1; V: TRBV29-1; D: -; size: few; CDR3: CSVGGGSSAEAFF; DNA: TGCAGCGTTGGGGGGGGGTCTTCGGCTGAAGCTTTCTTT
J: TRBJ2-1; V: TRBV7-2; D: TRBD2; size: few; CDR3: CASSLAGTRSRHEQFF; DNA: TGTGCCAGCAGCTTAGCGGGGACTAGATCTAGGCATGAGCAGTTCTTC
J: TRBJ2-7; V: TRBV4-3; D: TRBD1; size: many; CDR3: CASSVASGGLDEQYF; DNA: TGCGCCAGCAGCGTCGCGTCAGGGGGCTTGGACGAGCAGTACTTC
J: TRBJ1-5; V: TRBV20-1; D: -; size: many; CDR3: CSARNGGRGQPQHF; DNA: TGCAGTGCTAGAAATGGCGGGCGTGGTCAGCCCCAGCATTTT
J: TRBJ2-1; V: TRBV7-9; D: -; size: -; CDR3: CASSFQYEQFF; DNA: TGTGCCAGCAGCTTTCAGTATGAGCAGTTCTTC
J: TRBJ2-7; V: TRBV6-5; D: TRBD1; size: -; CDR3: CASSYSRQGAYEQYF; DNA: TGTGCCAGCAGTTACTCTCGACAGGGGGCATACGAGCAGTACTTC
J: TRBJ2-2; V: TRBV6-2/TRBV6-3; D: -; size: -; CDR3: CASVEADHTGELFF; DNA: TGTGCCAGCGTCGAGGCGGATCACACCGGGGAGCTGTTTTTT
J: TRBJ1-2; V: TRBV5-5; D: TRBD1; size: -; CDR3: CASSSTLTGPGGYTF; DNA: TGTGCCAGCAGCTCTACACTGACAGGGCCGGGTGGCTACACCTTC
J: TRBJ2-7; V: TRBV2; D: -; size: -; CDR3: CASSESGGQFSEQYF; DNA: TGTGCCAGCAGTGAATCCGGGGGCCAATTCTCTGAGCAGTACTTC
J: TRBJ2-7; V: TRBV9; D: TRBD1; size: many; CDR3: CASSVRGQGAYEQYF; DNA: TGTGCCAGCAGCGTAAGAGGACAGGGGGCCTACGAGCAGTACTTC
J: TRBJ2-1; V: TRBV5-6; D: TRBD1; size: once; CDR3: CASSLTGVGEQFF; DNA: TGTGCCAGCAGCTTAACAGGGGTTGGGGAGCAGTTCTTC
J: TRBJ2-7; V: TRBV5-1; D: -; size: few; CDR3: CASSYLVTFCSYEQYF; DNA: TGCGCCAGCAGCTACTTAGTCACCTTTTGCTCCTACGAGCAGTACTTC
J: TRBJ2-7; V: TRBV19; D: TRBD1; size: -; CDR3: CASSFTPGTGMGEQYF; DNA: TGTGCCAGTAGTTTTACCCCCGGGACAGGGATGGGCGAGCAGTACTTC
J: TRBJ2-1; V: TRBV6-2/TRBV6-3; D: TRBD2; size: many; CDR3: CASSTGLAGYNEQFF; DNA: TGTGCCAGCAGTACGGGACTAGCGGGGTACAATGAGCAGTTCTTC
J: TRBJ2-5; V: TRBV5-1; D: -; size: many; CDR3: CASSLAGTSQETQYF; DNA: TGCGCCAGCAGCTTGGCCGGGACTTCCCAAGAGACCCAGTACTTC
J: TRBJ1-2; V: TRBV5-6; D: TRBD1; size: -; CDR3: CASSSTYRGLGYTF; DNA: TGTGCCAGCAGCTCGACCTACAGGGGGCTTGGCTACACCTTC